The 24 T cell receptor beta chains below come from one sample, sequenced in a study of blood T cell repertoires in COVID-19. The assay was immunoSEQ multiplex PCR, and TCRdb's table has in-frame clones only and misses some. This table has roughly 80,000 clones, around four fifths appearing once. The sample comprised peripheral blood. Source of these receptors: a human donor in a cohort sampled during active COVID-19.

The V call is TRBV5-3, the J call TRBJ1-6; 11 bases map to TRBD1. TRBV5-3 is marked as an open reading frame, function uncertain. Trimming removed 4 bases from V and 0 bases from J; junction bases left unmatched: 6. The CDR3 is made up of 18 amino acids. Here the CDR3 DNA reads TGTGCCAGAAGCAGCGGGACAGGGGGGATCTCCTATAATTCACCCCTCCACTTT. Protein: CARSSGTGGISYNSPLHF.

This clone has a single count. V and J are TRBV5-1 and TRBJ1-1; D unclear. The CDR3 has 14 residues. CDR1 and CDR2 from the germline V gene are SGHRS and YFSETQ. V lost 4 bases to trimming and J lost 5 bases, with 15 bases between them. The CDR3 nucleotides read TGCGCCAGCAGCCCCCGGGAAGAAGGGACTGAAGCTTTCTTT. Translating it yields CASSPREEGTEAFF.

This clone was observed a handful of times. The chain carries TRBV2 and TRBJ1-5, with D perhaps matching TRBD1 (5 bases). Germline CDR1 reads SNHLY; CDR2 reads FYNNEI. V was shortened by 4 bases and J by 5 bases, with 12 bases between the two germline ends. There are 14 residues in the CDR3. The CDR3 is CASSVQGGDQPQHF. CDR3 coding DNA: TGTGCCAGCAGTGTCCAGGGAGGCGATCAGCCCCAGCATTTT.

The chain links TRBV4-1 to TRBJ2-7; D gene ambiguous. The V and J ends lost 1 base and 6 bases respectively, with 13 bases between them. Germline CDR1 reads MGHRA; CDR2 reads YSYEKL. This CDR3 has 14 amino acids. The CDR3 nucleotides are TGCGCCAGCAGCCAAGCCGAACTGACTGGCGAGCAGTACTTC. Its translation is CASSQAELTGEQYF.

CDR3: CASSATGASGNQPQHF. CDR3 DNA: TGTGCCAGCAGTGCGACAGGGGCCAGTGGGAATCAGCCCCAGCATTTT. The V call is TRBV28, the J call TRBJ1-5; TRBD1 agrees at 8 bases. The germline V gene has CDR1 MDHEN and CDR2 SYDVKM. The CDR3 totals 16 residues. V dropped 5 bases and J dropped 4; count of bases not matched to a gene: 10.

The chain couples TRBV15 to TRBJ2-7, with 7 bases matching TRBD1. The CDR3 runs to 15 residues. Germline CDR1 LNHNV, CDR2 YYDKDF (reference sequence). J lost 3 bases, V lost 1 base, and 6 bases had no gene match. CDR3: CATSRGRDSYYEQYF. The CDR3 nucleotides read TGTGCCACCAGCAGAGGCCGGGACAGTTACTACGAGCAGTACTTC.

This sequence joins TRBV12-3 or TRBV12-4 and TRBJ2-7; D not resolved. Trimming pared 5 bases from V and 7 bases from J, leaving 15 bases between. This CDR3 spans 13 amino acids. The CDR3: CASSEAFAREQYF. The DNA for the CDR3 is TGTGCCAGCAGTGAAGCGTTTGCGAGGGAGCAGTACTTC.

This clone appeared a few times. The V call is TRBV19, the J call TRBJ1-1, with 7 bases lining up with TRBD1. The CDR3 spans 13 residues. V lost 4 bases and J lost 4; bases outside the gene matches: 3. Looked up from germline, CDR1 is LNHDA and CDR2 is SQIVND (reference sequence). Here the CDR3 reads CASSTTGATEAFF. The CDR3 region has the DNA TGTGCCAGTAGTACCACAGGGGCCACTGAAGCTTTCTTT. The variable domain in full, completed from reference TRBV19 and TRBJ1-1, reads DGGITQSPKYLFRKEGQNVTLSCEQNLNHDAMYWYRQDPGQGLRLIYYSQIVNDFQKGDIAEGYSVSREKKESFPLTVTSAQKNPTAFYLCASSTTGATEAFFGQGTRLTVV.

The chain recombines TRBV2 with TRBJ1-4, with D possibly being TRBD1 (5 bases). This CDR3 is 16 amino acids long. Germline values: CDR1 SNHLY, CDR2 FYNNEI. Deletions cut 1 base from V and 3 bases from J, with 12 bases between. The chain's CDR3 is CASSEGLRGPNEKLFF. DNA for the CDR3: TGTGCCAGCAGTGAAGGGTTAAGGGGCCCTAATGAAAAACTGTTTTTT.

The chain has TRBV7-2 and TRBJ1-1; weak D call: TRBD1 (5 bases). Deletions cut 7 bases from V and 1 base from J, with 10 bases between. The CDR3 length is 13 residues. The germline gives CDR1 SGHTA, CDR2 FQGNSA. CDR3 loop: CASKTGGNTEAFF. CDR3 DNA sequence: TGTGCCAGCAAAACCGGGGGGAACACTGAAGCTTTCTTT.

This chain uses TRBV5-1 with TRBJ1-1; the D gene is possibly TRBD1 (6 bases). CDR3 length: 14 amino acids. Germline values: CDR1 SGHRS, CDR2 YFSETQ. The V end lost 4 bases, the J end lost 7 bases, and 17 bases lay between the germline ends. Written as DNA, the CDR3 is TGCGCCAGCAGCCCTGATACGGGGGGCGGTGAAGCTTTCTTT. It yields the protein CASSPDTGGGEAFF. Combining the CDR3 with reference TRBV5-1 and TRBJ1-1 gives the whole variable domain KAGVTQTPRYLIKTRGQQVTLSCSPISGHRSVSWYQQTPGQGLQFLFEYFSETQRNKGNFPGRFSGRQFSNSRSEMNVSTLELGDSALYLCASSPDTGGGEAFFGQGTRLTVV.

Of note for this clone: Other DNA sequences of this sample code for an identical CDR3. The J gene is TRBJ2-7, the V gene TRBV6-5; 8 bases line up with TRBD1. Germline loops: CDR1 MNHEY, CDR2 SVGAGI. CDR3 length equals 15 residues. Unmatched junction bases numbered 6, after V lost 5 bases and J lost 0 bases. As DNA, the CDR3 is TGTGCCAGCAGTCGTACCGGGACAGGCTCCTACGAGCAGTACTTC. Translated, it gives CASSRTGTGSYEQYF.

DNA of the CDR3: TGTGCCAGCAGAGCTAGCGGGGGACAGGGGGTTTACGAGCAGTACTTC. This sequence encodes CASRASGGQGVYEQYF. The rearrangement uses TRBV6-6 and TRBJ2-7; tentative D call: TRBD1 (11 bases). The germline V gene has CDR1 MNHNY and CDR2 SVGAGI (reference sequence). The CDR3 runs to 16 residues. V lost 6 bases, J lost 4 bases, and 22 bases lay in between.

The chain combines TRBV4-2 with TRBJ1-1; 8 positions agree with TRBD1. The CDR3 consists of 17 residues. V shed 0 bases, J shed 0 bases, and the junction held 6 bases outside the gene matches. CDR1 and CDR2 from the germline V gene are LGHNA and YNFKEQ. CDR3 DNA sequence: TGTGCCAGCAGCCAAGATCCCAGGGGGCTAATGAACACTGAAGCTTTCTTT. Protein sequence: CASSQDPRGLMNTEAFF.

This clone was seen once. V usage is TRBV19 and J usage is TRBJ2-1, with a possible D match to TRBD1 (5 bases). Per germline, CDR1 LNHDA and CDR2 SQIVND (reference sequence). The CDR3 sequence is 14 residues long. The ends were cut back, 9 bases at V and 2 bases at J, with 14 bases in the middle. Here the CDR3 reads CASRTGSTYNEQFF. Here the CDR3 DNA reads TGTGCCAGCCGAACAGGCAGCACCTACAATGAGCAGTTCTTC. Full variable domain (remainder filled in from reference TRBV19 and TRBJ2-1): DGGITQSPKYLFRKEGQNVTLSCEQNLNHDAMYWYRQDPGQGLRLIYYSQIVNDFQKGDIAEGYSVSREKKESFPLTVTSAQKNPTAFYLCASRTGSTYNEQFFGPGTRLTVL.

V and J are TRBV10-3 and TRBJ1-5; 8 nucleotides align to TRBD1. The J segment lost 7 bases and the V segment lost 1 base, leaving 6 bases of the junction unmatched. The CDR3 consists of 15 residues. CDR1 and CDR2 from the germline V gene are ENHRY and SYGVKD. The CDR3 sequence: CAISEYAGGGQPQHF. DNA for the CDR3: TGTGCCATCAGTGAGTACGCAGGGGGCGGGCAGCCCCAGCATTTT.

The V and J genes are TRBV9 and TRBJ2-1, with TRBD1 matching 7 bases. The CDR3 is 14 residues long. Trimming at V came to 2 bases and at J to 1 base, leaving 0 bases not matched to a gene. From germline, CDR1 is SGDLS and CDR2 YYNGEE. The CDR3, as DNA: TGTGCCAGCAGCGTGGACAGGTCCTACAATGAGCAGTTCTTC. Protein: CASSVDRSYNEQFF.

Here the CDR3 reads CAWRQGDTEAFF. CDR3 nucleotide sequence: TGTGCCTGGAGACAGGGGGACACTGAAGCTTTCTTT. This chain joins TRBV30 and TRBJ1-1, with TRBD1 matching over 8 bases. Trimming cost V 3 bases and J 3 bases; bases outside gene matches: 0. The CDR3 length is 12 residues. Germline CDR1 reads GTSNPN; CDR2 reads SVGIG (reference sequence).

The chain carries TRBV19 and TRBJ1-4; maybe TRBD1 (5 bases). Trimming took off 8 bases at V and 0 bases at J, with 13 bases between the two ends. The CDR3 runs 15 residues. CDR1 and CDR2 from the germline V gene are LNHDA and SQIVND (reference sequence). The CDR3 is CASSRGIATNEKLFF. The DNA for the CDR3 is TGTGCCAGTTCTAGGGGAATAGCAACTAATGAAAAACTGTTTTTT.

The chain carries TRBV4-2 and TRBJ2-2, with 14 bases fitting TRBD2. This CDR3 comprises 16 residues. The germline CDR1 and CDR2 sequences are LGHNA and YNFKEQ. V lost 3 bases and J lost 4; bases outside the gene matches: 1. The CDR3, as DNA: TGTGCCAGCAGCCAGGGACTAGCGGGGGCCACCGGGGAGCTGTTTTTT. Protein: CASSQGLAGATGELFF.

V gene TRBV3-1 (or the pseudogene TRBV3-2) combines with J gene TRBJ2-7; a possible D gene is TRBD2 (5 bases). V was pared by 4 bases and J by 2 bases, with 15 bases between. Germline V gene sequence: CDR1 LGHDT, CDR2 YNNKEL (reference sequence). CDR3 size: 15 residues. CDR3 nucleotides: TGTGCCAGCAGCCCCCGGACTGCAAACCCCTACGAGCAGTACTTC. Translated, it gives CASSPRTANPYEQYF.

For the CDR3, the DNA is TGTGCCAGCGAGAGACCCTTCGGACCCCGGGGGGCTGAAGCTTTCTTT. Encoded protein: CASERPFGPRGAEAFF. J is TRBJ1-1 and V is TRBV2; a possible D gene is TRBD1 (5 bases). Trimming removed 8 bases at V and 6 bases at J, with 25 bases between. The CDR3 is made up of 16 amino acids. Per germline, CDR1 SNHLY and CDR2 FYNNEI.

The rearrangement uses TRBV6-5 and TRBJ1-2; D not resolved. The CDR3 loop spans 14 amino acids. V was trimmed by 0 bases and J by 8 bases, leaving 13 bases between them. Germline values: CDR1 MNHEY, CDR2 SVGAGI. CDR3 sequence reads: CASSYSFRTQGYTF. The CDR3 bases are TGTGCCAGCAGTTACTCGTTTCGGACTCAGGGCTACACCTTC.

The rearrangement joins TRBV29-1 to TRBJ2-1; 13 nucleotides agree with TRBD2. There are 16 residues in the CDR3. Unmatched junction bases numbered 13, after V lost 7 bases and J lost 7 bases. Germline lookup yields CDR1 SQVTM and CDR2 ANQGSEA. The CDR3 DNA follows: TGCAGCGCCCCCAGCCCAAGACTAGCGGGGGGTAATGAGCAGTTCTTC. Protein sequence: CSAPSPRLAGGNEQFF.